This T cell receptor beta chain was sequenced for a study of regulatory T cells in long-lasting Graves disease. The V end was cut by 2 bases, the J end by 9 bases, with 20 bases between. Per the germline V gene, CDR1 is MNHNS and CDR2 is SASEGT. The CDR3 spans 16 residues. Regarding the study as a whole: Comparison showed that persistent patients shared more public clonotypes (about 2,600) than new patients (966).

Building the TCR beta libraries relied on iRepertoire HTBI primers, and CDR3 regions underwent Arm-PCR. One entry per CDR3 protein results from TCRdb running MiXCR on the multiplex PCR reads. Of approximately 490,000 distinct CDR3 sequences listed, 15% to 20% are singletons. Time point of the sample: newly diagnosed GD, antithyroid drugs for less than 3 months. PBMCs provided the RNA from which the TCR library was made. The table lists this clonotype with a few counts. What it recognizes is unknown. The data also belong to a second study, concerning T cells in Graves' hyperthyroidism and ophthalmopathy. That investigation notes: Pregnant or lactating patients were excluded, as were those with uncontrolled infection or other autoimmune disease. Clinical symptoms, serum thyroxine and TRAb, thyroid ultrasound and orbital computed tomography together formed the diagnostic basis. During a first-round RT-PCR of the TCR CDR3, the HTBI primer set was used.

The rearrangement uses TRBV6-1 and TRBJ2-4; D possibly uses TRBD1 or TRBD2 (5 bases each). The TCR originated in a man in his forties with Graves disease. The material was peripheral blood mononuclear cells (PBMCs), obtained at new diagnosis, from a patient treated with antithyroid drugs. The CDR3 sequence is CASSEKGSGSRGIQYF. The CDR3 nucleotides are TGTGCCAGCAGTGAAAAAGGGTCAGGGAGTCGCGGCATTCAGTACTTC.